These 32 T cell receptor beta chains came from one sample sequenced in a study of graft-versus-host responses after intestinal transplantation. Clones were sequenced by immunoSEQ multiplex PCR, and TCRdb holds only the in-frame ones, with some missing. The table has about 12,000 clones, over 85% seen once. Sequencing used PBMCs, obtained about 37 months after intestinal transplantation. These TCRs come from a human patient who received an intestinal transplant, so some T cells may come from the graft donor.

The chain is built from TRBV5-6 and TRBJ2-5, with D perhaps matching TRBD2 (6 bases). CDR1 and CDR2 (germline): SGHDT, YYEEEE. The CDR3 has 15 residues. V was shortened by 1 base and J by 1 base, with 11 bases between the two germline ends. Written as DNA, the CDR3 is TGTGCCAGCAGCTTGCCGTGGGGGGTCCAAGAGACCCAGTACTTC. It codes for CASSLPWGVQETQYF.

This sequence joins TRBV7-9 and TRBJ2-5; D gene uncertain. Between the trimmed V and J ends, which lost 3 bases and 4 bases, there was a span of 6 bases. This CDR3 spans 12 amino acids. CDR1 is SEHNR, CDR2 FQNEAQ, per germline (reference sequence). CDR3 sequence: CASSFSRETQYF. The CDR3 nucleotides read TGTGCCAGCAGCTTTTCAAGAGAGACCCAGTACTTC.

The V call is TRBV12-5, the J call TRBJ2-2; possibly TRBD1 or TRBD2 for D (5 bases each). The germline gives CDR1 LGHNT, CDR2 FRNRAP. This CDR3 region has 18 residues. V was clipped by 0 bases and J by 0 bases, with 14 bases between them. In nucleotides, the CDR3 is TGTGCTAGTGGTTTGGTACCAGGGAGTGGTCCGAACACCGGGGAGCTGTTTTTT. Translation: CASGLVPGSGPNTGELFF.

The V and J genes are TRBV5-1 and TRBJ1-4; no firm D call. V was cut by 1 base and J by 4 bases, with 11 bases left in between. The CDR3 covers 15 residues. CDR1 and CDR2 from the germline V gene are SGHRS and YFSETQ. CDR3 DNA: TGCGCCAGCAGCTTGCGACCGGTCCTTAATGAAAAACTGTTTTTT. It specifies CASSLRPVLNEKLFF.

The V call is TRBV6-5, the J call TRBJ1-1; 8 bases are shared with TRBD1. The CDR3 sequence is 14 residues long. Per germline, CDR1 MNHEY and CDR2 SVGAGI. Trimming took 7 bases from V and 4 from J; bases not matched to a gene: 8. The CDR3 here is CASTAAGGPTEAFF. In DNA, the CDR3 is TGTGCCAGCACTGCTGCAGGGGGCCCCACTGAAGCTTTCTTT.

This clone was observed a handful of times. The chain employs TRBV6-4 and TRBJ2-3; tentatively, D is TRBD2 (5 bases). Trimming removed 6 bases from V and 4 bases from J, with 14 bases in between. CDR3 size: 14 residues. Per germline, CDR1 MRHNA and CDR2 SNTAGT. The CDR3 DNA sequence: TGTGCCAGCAGCCGCGTTGTGGGAGCAGATACGCAGTATTTT. Amino acid sequence: CASSRVVGADTQYF.

This chain links TRBV4-1 with TRBJ1-2; no firm D call. Germline assignment: CDR1 MGHRA and CDR2 YSYEKL. The V gene lost 4 bases and the J gene lost 1 base, with 19 bases spanning the gap. CDR3 length: 17 residues. The CDR3 spells CASSPFLLGADNYGYTF. The CDR3 DNA follows: TGCGCCAGCAGCCCCTTTTTGCTGGGAGCCGATAACTATGGCTACACCTTC.

The chain employs TRBV12-5 and TRBJ1-2, with 7 bases aligning to TRBD1. The CDR3 length is 15 residues. In germline, CDR1 is LGHNT, CDR2 FRNRAP. V lost 7 bases to trimming and J lost 2 bases; unmatched junction nucleotides: 10. The CDR3 DNA follows: TGTGCTAGTGCCCCGACAGGGTTTCGGAACTATGGCTACACCTTC. It codes for CASAPTGFRNYGYTF.

The chain recombines TRBV5-1 with TRBJ2-7; TRBD2 agrees at 11 bases. J gave up 3 bases and V 0 bases, and 2 bases lay outside the gene matches. The CDR3 has 15 residues. Germline-derived CDR1 and CDR2 are SGHRS and YFSETQ. The CDR3 nucleotides read TGCGCCAGCAGCTTGGTGACTAGCGGGATCTACGAGCAGTACTTC. Protein: CASSLVTSGIYEQYF.

The chain joins TRBV7-2 to TRBJ1-5; D is undetermined. Germline CDR1 SGHTA, CDR2 FQGNSA. V lost 3 bases to trimming and J lost 2 bases, with 5 bases between them. CDR3 size: 13 residues. CDR3 coding DNA: TGTGCCAGCAGCTTTTGGGGCAATCAGCCCCAGCATTTT. It encodes CASSFWGNQPQHF.

The CDR3 region is CAISGVRGSTEAFF. For the CDR3, the DNA is TGTGCCATCAGCGGGGTCAGAGGGAGTACTGAAGCTTTCTTT. This rearrangement joins TRBV6-1 to TRBJ1-1; no definite D call. From germline, CDR1 is MNHNS and CDR2 SASEGT. Trimming pared 10 bases from V and 5 bases from J, leaving 20 bases between. CDR3 size: 14 residues.

The rearrangement links TRBV10-3 to TRBJ2-7, with 8 bases that match TRBD1. CDR3 size: 13 residues. From germline, CDR1 is ENHRY and CDR2 SYGVKD. V shed 6 bases and J 5 bases; nucleotides not matched to a gene: 6. The CDR3, as DNA: TGTGCCATCAGCCCGGACAGGGAGGACGAGCAGTACTTC. The encoded protein is CAISPDREDEQYF.

This rearrangement joins TRBV5-1 to TRBJ2-3; 14 bases are shared with TRBD2. The CDR3 extends over 16 amino acids. CDR1 and CDR2 (germline): SGHRS, YFSETQ. V trimming: 6 bases; J trimming: 4 bases; junction bases outside the gene matches: 7. In DNA, the CDR3 is TGCGCCAGCACCCGGACTAGCGGGGGGTCCCCAGATACGCAGTATTTT. This translates into CASTRTSGGSPDTQYF. Combining the CDR3 with reference TRBV5-1 and TRBJ2-3 gives the whole variable domain KAGVTQTPRYLIKTRGQQVTLSCSPISGHRSVSWYQQTPGQGLQFLFEYFSETQRNKGNFPGRFSGRQFSNSRSEMNVSTLELGDSALYLCASTRTSGGSPDTQYFGPGTRLTVL.

The chain recombines TRBV4-2 with TRBJ2-7; 8 bases align to TRBD2. The germline CDR1 and CDR2 sequences are LGHNA and YNFKEQ. V shed 1 base and J 3 bases; nucleotides not matched to a gene: 8. CDR3 size: 16 residues. The CDR3 sequence: CASSQGLGGAGYEQYF. In DNA, the CDR3 is TGTGCCAGCAGCCAAGGCCTCGGGGGGGCCGGCTACGAGCAGTACTTC.

The chain couples TRBV19 to TRBJ2-3, with 8 bases that match TRBD1. J lost 2 bases, V lost 5 bases, and 6 bases had no gene match. The CDR3 totals 15 residues. Germline CDR1 LNHDA, CDR2 SQIVND (reference sequence). CDR3 sequence (DNA): TGTGCCAGTAGTCCGCGGACAGGGAACACAGATACGCAGTATTTT. Translated: CASSPRTGNTDTQYF.

V gene TRBV5-1 combines with J gene TRBJ2-3, with TRBD2 matching over 7 bases. Trimming cost V 5 bases and J 5 bases; bases outside gene matches: 2. The CDR3 has 12 residues. In germline, CDR1 is SGHRS, CDR2 YFSETQ. The CDR3, as DNA: TGCGCCAGCAGGGGGGGGAAAGATACGCAGTATTTT. Protein sequence: CASRGGKDTQYF.

This chain links TRBV6-6 with TRBJ1-4, with 7 bases that match TRBD1. Germline V CDR1 and CDR2: MNHNY, SVGAGI (reference sequence). The length of the CDR3 is 16 residues. V shed 3 bases, J shed 1 base, and the junction held 5 bases outside the gene matches. The CDR3 protein is CASSYGDRETNEKLFF. Here the CDR3 DNA reads TGTGCCAGCAGTTATGGCGACAGGGAAACTAATGAAAAACTGTTTTTT.

J is TRBJ2-2 and V is TRBV7-7; D may be TRBD2 (6 bases). CDR3 length: 13 residues. In germline, CDR1 is SSHAT, CDR2 FNYEAQ (reference sequence). CDR3 loop: CASGGINTGELFF. The CDR3 coding sequence is TGTGCTAGCGGAGGAATAAACACCGGGGAGCTGTTTTTT.

The rearrangement links TRBV5-4 to TRBJ1-1; D is undetermined. The CDR3 sequence is 14 residues long. The V gene's germline CDR1 is SGHNT and CDR2 YYREEE (reference sequence). V lost 4 bases and J lost 4, with 14 bases in between. The CDR3 DNA reads as TGTGCCAGCAGCCCCCATGAGGGCGGCACTGAAGCTTTCTTT. It codes for CASSPHEGGTEAFF.

The chain is built from TRBV27 and TRBJ2-3, with a tentative D call TRBD2 (5 bases). This CDR3 is built from 15 residues. Trimming pared 8 bases from V and 2 bases from J, leaving 17 bases between. Germline V CDR1 and CDR2: MNHEY, SMNVEV (reference sequence). In DNA, the CDR3 is TGTGCCAGCTGGATCGGCAGCGGAGACACAGATACGCAGTATTTT. Residues: CASWIGSGDTDTQYF.

With respect to this clone: The junction departs from germline at one end; a sequencing error may be responsible. The chain links TRBV7-3 to TRBJ2-7; D might be TRBD2 (5 bases). Germline V gene data show CDR1 as SGHTA and CDR2 as FQGTGA. This CDR3 is built from 11 residues. CDR3 DNA sequence: TGTGCCAGCGGCCTCGGGAACGAGCAGTGCTTC. The encoded protein is CASGLGNEQCF.

The gene calls are TRBV5-1 and TRBJ1-2; maybe TRBD1 (6 bases). CDR1 is SGHRS, CDR2 YFSETQ, per germline. Trimming stripped 6 bases from V and 10 bases from J, with 22 bases between. The CDR3 sequence is 14 residues long. The CDR3 nucleotides are TGCGCCAGCAATGAGGGTCCAGGGGCAACCTCCTACACCTTC. This translates into CASNEGPGATSYTF.

This clone occurred once. The CDR3 protein is CASSPNDRFGGYTF. DNA for the CDR3: TGTGCCAGCAGCCCGAATGACAGGTTCGGTGGCTACACCTTC. This chain links TRBV9 with TRBJ1-2; tentative D call: TRBD1 (6 bases). The V gene lost 4 bases and the J gene lost 7 bases, with 17 bases spanning the gap. Per germline, CDR1 SGDLS and CDR2 YYNGEE. The CDR3 loop spans 14 amino acids.

In this sample, this clone turned up a few times. CDR3 region: CASKLGTGDNQPQHF. In DNA, the CDR3 is TGTGCCAGCAAACTCGGGACAGGGGACAATCAGCCCCAGCATTTT. The V call is TRBV2, the J call TRBJ1-5; TRBD1 matches 10 bases. The germline gives CDR1 SNHLY, CDR2 FYNNEI. The junction had 6 bases not matched to a gene; V was cut back by 7 bases and J by 3 bases. This CDR3 is 15 amino acids long.

This chain connects TRBV6-6 to TRBJ1-5; tentatively, D is TRBD1 (5 bases). V lost 3 bases and J 4 bases, leaving 7 bases between the germline ends. There are 13 residues in the CDR3. Germline CDR1 MNHNY, CDR2 SVGAGI (reference sequence). The CDR3 region is CASSYDRNQPQHF. The CDR3 bases are TGTGCCAGCAGTTATGACAGAAATCAGCCCCAGCATTTT.

The CDR3 DNA follows: TGTGCCAGCAGTTACACCGACAGGGACACAGATACGCAGTATTTT. This codes for CASSYTDRDTDTQYF. The V gene is TRBV6-6, the J gene TRBJ2-3; 7 bases line up with TRBD1. Losses at the gene ends were 2 bases for V and 2 bases for J; bases not matched to a gene: 4. Germline V gene sequence: CDR1 MNHNY, CDR2 SVGAGI (reference sequence). The CDR3 runs 15 residues.

The chain is built from TRBV9 and TRBJ2-1, with no clear D. Deletions cut 7 bases from V and 0 bases from J, with 11 bases between. The germline V gene encodes CDR1 SGDLS and CDR2 YYNGEE. The CDR3 runs to 14 residues. CDR3 region: CASSASSSYNEQFF. CDR3 sequence (DNA): TGTGCCAGCTCGGCCTCGAGCTCCTACAATGAGCAGTTCTTC.

The chain is built from TRBV28 and TRBJ1-5; tentative D call: TRBD1 (5 bases). V dropped 1 base and J dropped 6 bases, with 7 bases sitting between them. Germline CDR1 and CDR2: MDHEN and SYDVKM. The CDR3 loop spans 13 amino acids. The CDR3 here is CASSLFTGQPQHF. CDR3 bases: TGTGCCAGCAGTTTATTTACAGGTCAGCCCCAGCATTTT.

V usage is TRBV29-1 and J usage is TRBJ1-1, with D tentatively TRBD1 (5 bases). This CDR3 contains 11 residues. Germline CDR1 is SQVTM and CDR2 is ANQGSEA. V lost 4 bases and J 6 bases, leaving 9 bases between the germline ends. CDR3 amino acids: CSVALGAEAFF. CDR3 sequence (DNA): TGCAGCGTTGCTCTGGGGGCTGAAGCTTTCTTT.

CDR3 in DNA: TGTGCCATCTCCCCCGGAGATAACAATGAGCAGTTCTTC. It encodes CAISPGDNNEQFF. This sequence joins TRBV4-2 and TRBJ2-1; D not certain. This CDR3 is 13 amino acids long. Trimming removed 10 bases at V and 5 bases at J, with 15 bases between. The germline gives CDR1 LGHNA, CDR2 YNFKEQ.

CDR3 DNA sequence: TGTGCCAGTAGTATTAAGGGACTAGCGGTACTCTGGGCCAACGTCCTGACTTTC. Protein sequence: CASSIKGLAVLWANVLTF. The rearrangement links TRBV19 to TRBJ2-6; 11 bases align to TRBD2. Unmatched junction bases numbered 9, after V lost 3 bases and J lost 5 bases. This CDR3 contains 18 residues. In germline, CDR1 is LNHDA, CDR2 SQIVND (reference sequence).

The chain is built from TRBV6-1 and TRBJ2-1, with D perhaps being TRBD1 or TRBD2 (5 bases each). The CDR3 consists of 13 residues. V shed 3 bases and J shed 5 bases, with 8 bases lying between them. Germline values: CDR1 MNHNS, CDR2 SASEGT. CDR3 residues: CASSEGTHNEQFF. The CDR3, as DNA: TGTGCCAGCAGTGAGGGGACCCACAATGAGCAGTTCTTC.